This T cell receptor (beta chain) appears in the sequencing data of a study of prognosis after radiotherapy for stage I lung cancer. The CDR3 runs 11 residues. Trimming cost V 5 bases and J 9 bases, with 11 bases left between them. Germline CDR1 is DFQATT and CDR2 is SNEGSKA (reference sequence). Using two-round multiplex PCR, the authors amplified TCR beta CDR3 from genomic DNA. Initially, in first-round PCR, primers specific to each TRBV and TRBJ gene were used. TCRdb ran MiXCR on the multiplex PCR reads and lists one entry per CDR3 protein. The sample includes fewer than 25,000 distinct CDR3 sequences, over 45% of them seen just once.

The source is a donor aged 50 or older with non-small cell lung cancer. The sample was PBMCs, taken before or after stereotactic body radiation therapy (not recorded which). The chain carries TRBV20-1 and TRBJ2-1; D is uncertain. CDR3 DNA: TGCAGTGCTTCCCCCCGAGGTGAGCAGTTCTTC. This codes for CSASPRGEQFF.